The rows below give T cell receptor beta chains drawn from one sample of a study of PD-1 blockade in classical Hodgkin lymphoma. Produced via immunoSEQ multiplex PCR; TCRdb's table is partial and in-frame only. The sample carries about 110,000 clones, roughly 87% recorded once. The input for sequencing was peripheral blood mononuclear cells (PBMCs), taken before the second cycle of nivolumab. Every receptor here comes from a human donor with classical Hodgkin lymphoma. CDR3s leave out the opening cysteine and the closing phenylalanine or tryptophan.

TRBJ2-7 | TRBV18 | ASSPFRDRDYEQY
TRBJ2-7 | TRBV30 | ARRIRDSLYEQY
TRBJ2-5 | TRBV11-2 | ASSLDYGGRETQY
TRBJ1-2 | TRBV14 | ASSQSMTGGYT
TRBJ2-5 | TRBV2 | ASSGYSQGPETQY
TRBJ1-5 | TRBV19 | ASSKGVGNQPQH
TRBJ2-5 | TRBV19 | ASSIPGGSGETQY
TRBJ2-2 | TRBV18 | ASSRGTGENTGELF
TRBJ2-7 | TRBV7-2 | ASTIRSPGPYEQY
TRBJ2-1 | TRBV2 | ASSPTRLADSYNEQF
TRBJ2-7 | TRBV30 | AWSVMVTGGYEQY
TRBJ2-3 | TRBV28 | ASSFVRRGGLAGVPDTQY
TRBJ1-2 | TRBV6-5 | ASSYRSSYRDYGYT
TRBJ2-7 | TRBV5-4 | ASSLGGQVYAYEQY
TRBJ2-1 | TRBV4-2 | ASSHRYEQF
TRBJ2-7 | TRBV20-1 | SAEPYEQY
TRBJ2-1 | TRBV12-5 | ASAQLAGDTYNEQF
TRBJ2-7 | TRBV6-5 | ASSFTVTYEQY
TRBJ2-2 | TRBV7-9 | ATSATGNTGELF
TRBJ2-3 | TRBV11-2 | ASSPDLGGFYTQY
TRBJ1-2 | TRBV27 | ASRNLTQRWARANYGYT
TRBJ1-4 | TRBV4-1 | ASSRRQSFNEKLF
TRBJ2-3 | TRBV15 | ATSRGSGTSGPTLTDTQY
TRBJ2-1 | TRBV11-2 | ASSLEPSYNEQF